These 30 T cell receptor beta chains share one sample of origin, sequenced in a study of cytomegalovirus exposure and HLA in healthy donors (dated by TCRdb to the late 2010s). Library generation was performed with the immunoSEQ multiplex PCR assay. For the multiplex PCR, a mixture combining 60 forward primers for TCR Vbeta segments and 13 reverse primers for TCR Jbeta segments was used. TCRdb holds this immuneACCESS table with in-frame rearrangements only. Some clones are missing; in checked studies, unresolved V genes explain under half, and the rest has no known cause. This sample has more than 100,000 clones in its table, and 77% of those were observed once. Of the sample, roughly 4% falls within the top ten clones. Sequenced: PBMCs. Receptor source: a human donor in good health.

The chain has TRBV7-2 and TRBJ2-1, with 9 bases that match TRBD2. The CDR3 runs 12 residues. The V gene's germline CDR1 is SGHTA and CDR2 FQGNSA. V lost 7 bases to trimming and J lost 15 bases; unmatched junction nucleotides: 10. CDR3: CASTPQREVWFF. Here the CDR3 DNA reads TGTGCCAGCACCCCCCAGCGGGAGGTTTGGTTCTTC.

The chain links TRBV9 to TRBJ1-2; no clear D gene. The germline CDR1 and CDR2 sequences are SGDLS and YYNGEE. The CDR3 has 16 residues. Trimming took 3 bases from V and 4 from J, leaving 19 bases between them. CDR3 amino acids: CASSGLASRISYGYTF. CDR3 DNA: TGTGCCAGCAGCGGGTTAGCGAGCAGGATTTCCTATGGCTACACCTTC.

This clone was seen only a few times. The V call is TRBV4-1, the J call TRBJ2-1, with a possible D match to TRBD2 (6 bases). Germline V gene sequence: CDR1 MGHRA, CDR2 YSYEKL. CDR3 length: 15 residues. Trimming took off 4 bases at V and 2 bases at J, with 12 bases between the two ends. The chain's CDR3 is CASSPGTGAYNEQFF. The CDR3 coding sequence is TGCGCCAGCAGCCCCGGGACTGGAGCCTACAATGAGCAGTTCTTC.

The V gene is TRBV4-1, the J gene TRBJ1-6, with a weak D call TRBD1 (6 bases). The germline V and J ends were trimmed by 4 bases and 4 bases, with 14 bases remaining between them. The CDR3 has 16 amino acids. Germline CDR1 MGHRA, CDR2 YSYEKL. The CDR3 DNA reads TGCGCCAGCAGCCCGGGGTCAGGGGATTATAATTCACCCCTCCACTTT. Its translation: CASSPGSGDYNSPLHF.

V is TRBV5-4 and J is TRBJ2-7; 7 bases align to TRBD2. Germline values: CDR1 SGHNT, CDR2 YYREEE (reference sequence). CDR3 length equals 15 residues. J was trimmed by 6 bases and V by 0 bases; bases with no gene match: 9. The DNA for the CDR3 is TGTGCCAGCAGCTTGGTGGAGCGGGACTCTCCCGAGCAGTACTTC. This sequence encodes CASSLVERDSPEQYF.

This clone occurred a few times. The chain recombines TRBV9 with TRBJ1-2; 8 bases line up with TRBD1. V was clipped by 0 bases and J by 4 bases; unmatched bases: 2. The CDR3 contains 14 residues. CDR1 and CDR2 from the germline V gene are SGDLS and YYNGEE. CDR3: CASSVAGQGYGYTF. The CDR3 DNA is TGTGCCAGCAGCGTAGCTGGACAGGGCTATGGCTACACCTTC.

V gene TRBV28 combines with J gene TRBJ2-3; TRBD2 aligns across 9 bases. The V and J ends lost 7 bases and 6 bases, in that order; junction bases with no gene match: 11. This CDR3 region has 15 residues. The V gene's germline CDR1 is MDHEN and CDR2 SYDVKM. CDR3 coding DNA: TGTGCCAGCACTACCTTTAGCGGGAGAGGGGATACGCAGTATTTT. Amino acids: CASTTFSGRGDTQYF.

This chain links TRBV2 with TRBJ2-6, with 9 nucleotides matching TRBD1. CDR3 length equals 18 residues. With V trimmed by 8 bases and J by 0 bases, 11 bases remained unmatched. Per the germline V gene, CDR1 is SNHLY and CDR2 is FYNNEI. This CDR3 reads CASFLRDRADSGANVLTF. CDR3 DNA: TGTGCCAGCTTTCTCCGGGACAGGGCTGACTCTGGGGCCAACGTCCTGACTTTC.

This clone appeared a few times. The chain uses TRBV19 and TRBJ2-7, with TRBD1 matching over 10 bases. The CDR3 loop spans 13 amino acids. J lost 5 bases, V lost 3 bases, and 1 base had no gene match. CDR1 is LNHDA, CDR2 SQIVND, per germline (reference sequence). The CDR3 DNA reads as TGTGCCAGTAGTATGGACAGGGGGAACGAGCAGTACTTC. Protein product: CASSMDRGNEQYF.

The chain links TRBV7-9 to TRBJ1-1; D perhaps matches TRBD1 (5 bases). This CDR3 has 15 residues. In germline, CDR1 is SEHNR, CDR2 FQNEAQ (reference sequence). V lost 5 bases and J 7 bases, leaving 20 bases between the germline ends. In nucleotides, the CDR3 is TGTGCCAGCAGCCCAGGACAAAATTCCGTTTTTGAAGCTTTCTTT. This codes for CASSPGQNSVFEAFF.

J is TRBJ1-1 and V is TRBV2; D gene uncertain. Germline CDR1 SNHLY, CDR2 FYNNEI. V was cut by 7 bases and J by 5 bases, with 11 bases left in between. CDR3 size: 12 residues. For the CDR3, the DNA is TGTGCCAGCATGGAGGGCCGAACTGAAGCTTTCTTT. Translation gives CASMEGRTEAFF.

A few counts support this clone. The chain has TRBV7-9 and TRBJ1-1; D is ambiguous. V lost 7 bases, J lost 11 bases, and 17 bases lay in between. The CDR3 has 12 amino acids. CDR1 and CDR2 (germline): SEHNR, FQNEAQ (reference sequence). CDR3 region: CASILKAEWAFF. CDR3 DNA sequence: TGTGCCAGCATCCTGAAGGCGGAGTGGGCTTTCTTT.

This clone was seen only once. The rearrangement links TRBV10-2 to TRBJ1-4; TRBD1 agrees at 8 bases. V shed 5 bases, J shed 1 base, and the junction held 12 bases outside the gene matches. CDR1 is WSHSY and CDR2 is SAAADI in the germline V gene. The CDR3 loop spans 18 amino acids. CDR3 protein: CASSMGDRSTGTNEKLFF. In DNA form, the CDR3 reads TGCGCCAGCAGTATGGGGGACAGGTCCACAGGAACTAATGAAAAACTGTTTTTT.

CDR3 DNA: TGCGCCAGCAGCCCCCAAGGGGGGGGACAGGGTTTGGTGCTGTTTTTT. Residues: CASSPQGGGQGLVLFF. The chain is built from TRBV5-1 and TRBJ2-2, with TRBD1 matching over 9 bases. The CDR3 is 16 residues long. CDR1 and CDR2 from the germline V gene are SGHRS and YFSETQ. V lost 4 bases, J lost 13 bases, and 17 bases stayed unmatched.

The J gene is TRBJ2-7, the V gene TRBV27; 8 bases are shared with TRBD1. Looked up from germline, CDR1 is MNHEY and CDR2 is SMNVEV (reference sequence). CDR3 size: 13 residues. Germline trimming cut 5 bases from V and 7 bases from J; bases unmatched to any gene: 7. CDR3 in DNA: TGTGCCAGCAGTCCCGGACAGGGCTGGGAGCAGTACTTC. Encoded protein: CASSPGQGWEQYF.

CDR3 DNA sequence: TGTGCCAGCAGCCCCCGAGCCGGCGGCTCCTACGAGCAGTACTTC. Amino acids: CASSPRAGGSYEQYF. The chain has TRBV9 and TRBJ2-7, with D uncertain. V dropped 4 bases and J dropped 0 bases, with 14 bases sitting between them. The CDR3 has 15 amino acids. Germline CDR1 SGDLS, CDR2 YYNGEE.

This sequence joins TRBV6-1 and TRBJ2-7; D remains unclear. CDR1 and CDR2 from the germline V gene are MNHNS and SASEGT. Trimming removed 0 bases from V and 0 bases from J, with 9 bases in between. The CDR3 is made up of 15 amino acids. CDR3 DNA: TGTGCCAGCAGTGAAGCGTTCGGTCCCTCCTACGAGCAGTACTTC. This encodes CASSEAFGPSYEQYF.

The rearrangement links TRBV18 to TRBJ1-1; D not resolved. The CDR3 is 15 residues long. Trimming took off 1 base at V and 5 bases at J, with 14 bases between the two ends. The germline CDR1 and CDR2 sequences are KGHSH and LQKENI. CDR3 sequence (DNA): TGTGCCAGCTCACCACTATCGGGAGTCGGGACTGAAGCTTTCTTT. Protein: CASSPLSGVGTEAFF.

The genes are TRBV2 and TRBJ1-2; 10 bases align to TRBD1. Per the germline V gene, CDR1 is SNHLY and CDR2 is FYNNEI. CDR3 length: 15 residues. Trimming cost V 4 bases and J 4 bases; bases outside gene matches: 6. The CDR3 is CASSVDRGPGYGYTF. In DNA form, the CDR3 reads TGTGCCAGCAGTGTAGACAGGGGGCCCGGCTATGGCTACACCTTC.

The J gene is TRBJ1-1, the V gene TRBV5-1, with D hard to call. The CDR3 is 12 amino acids. Germline CDR1 and CDR2: SGHRS and YFSETQ. The ends were cut back, 4 bases at V and 4 bases at J, with 8 bases in the middle. The chain's CDR3 is CASSREGTEAFF. As DNA, the CDR3 is TGCGCCAGCAGCCGGGAGGGCACTGAAGCTTTCTTT.

The chain recombines TRBV2 with TRBJ2-3; 7 bases are a match to TRBD1. CDR1 is SNHLY and CDR2 is FYNNEI in the germline V gene. This CDR3 has 16 amino acids. The ends lost 1 base at V and 3 bases at J; junction bases unmatched: 7. DNA for the CDR3: TGTGCCAGCAGTGAAGGACAGGGACAATATACAGATACGCAGTATTTT. It translates to CASSEGQGQYTDTQYF.

The chain joins TRBV6-5 to TRBJ1-2, with 9 bases matching TRBD1. CDR3 length: 15 amino acids. Germline V lookup: CDR1 MNHEY, CDR2 SVGAGI. With 0 bases clipped from V and 7 bases from J, the junction kept 6 bases outside the gene matches. As DNA, the CDR3 is TGTGCCAGCAGTTACTCCGGACAGGGGTTCGGTGGCTACACCTTC. Amino acids: CASSYSGQGFGGYTF.

The chain employs TRBV2 and TRBJ2-2, with 9 bases lining up with TRBD1. Germline V gene sequence: CDR1 SNHLY, CDR2 FYNNEI. This CDR3 has 18 residues. V lost 8 bases, J lost 4 bases, and 17 bases stayed unmatched. For the CDR3, the DNA is TGTGCCAGCTTTTCCGCCCCAATGGGACAGGGTATCACCGGGGAGCTGTTTTTT. Its translation: CASFSAPMGQGITGELFF.

This chain connects TRBV15 to TRBJ1-1; a possible D gene is TRBD1 (5 bases). The CDR3 loop spans 15 amino acids. CDR1 is LNHNV, CDR2 YYDKDF, per germline (reference sequence). V was trimmed by 5 bases and J by 5 bases, leaving 18 bases between them. As DNA, the CDR3 is TGTGCCACCAGCCTGTCTGGGGGGGATGGGACTGAAGCTTTCTTT. This encodes CATSLSGGDGTEAFF.

The V and J genes are TRBV15 and TRBJ1-4; TRBD1 matches at 11 bases. CDR3 size: 15 residues. Trimming removed 5 bases from V and 6 bases from J; junction bases left unmatched: 5. Per the germline V gene, CDR1 is LNHNV and CDR2 is YYDKDF (reference sequence). The CDR3 sequence is CATSDRDRGDEKLFF. The CDR3 DNA follows: TGTGCCACCAGCGACAGGGACAGGGGGGATGAAAAACTGTTTTTT.

CDR3 DNA sequence: TGTGCCAGCAGCTTAGGACAGGCCTCCTACGAGCAGTACTTC. Protein: CASSLGQASYEQYF. The chain uses TRBV5-4 and TRBJ2-7; 7 positions match TRBD1. The CDR3 totals 14 residues. Germline-derived CDR1 and CDR2 are SGHNT and YYREEE (reference sequence). The ends lost 2 bases at V and 0 bases at J; junction bases unmatched: 2.

The chain uses TRBV5-4 and TRBJ2-1, with a tentative D call TRBD2 (6 bases). Germline CDR1 reads SGHNT; CDR2 reads YYREEE (reference sequence). This CDR3 contains 15 residues. V shed 1 base and J shed 3 bases, with 11 bases lying between them. This CDR3 is CASSLNGGIYNEQFF. CDR3 coding DNA: TGTGCCAGCAGCTTGAACGGGGGTATCTACAATGAGCAGTTCTTC. Combining the CDR3 with reference TRBV5-4 and TRBJ2-1 gives the whole variable domain ETGVTQSPTHLIKTRGQQVTLRCSSQSGHNTVSWYQQALGQGPQFIFQYYREEENGRGNFPPRFSGLQFPNYSSELNVNALELDDSALYLCASSLNGGIYNEQFFGPGTRLTVL.

Written as DNA, the CDR3 is TGTGCCAGCAGTGAATATGCCGGGAGAGGCAATGAGCAGTTCTTC. Translated: CASSEYAGRGNEQFF. The rearrangement joins TRBV25-1 to TRBJ2-1; TRBD2 might be the D (6 bases). V was pared by 0 bases and J by 6 bases, with 12 bases between. The CDR3 has 15 amino acids. Per germline, CDR1 MGHDK and CDR2 SYGVNS.

This chain uses TRBV2 with TRBJ2-5, with TRBD2 matching over 9 bases. This CDR3 has 17 amino acids. Unmatched junction bases numbered 12, after V lost 2 bases and J lost 5 bases. Germline values: CDR1 SNHLY, CDR2 FYNNEI. CDR3 nucleotide sequence: TGTGCCAGCAGTGAATGGATCGCGGGAGGGCTCGGGGAGACCCAGTACTTC. Translation gives CASSEWIAGGLGETQYF.

V and J are TRBV4-1 and TRBJ1-5; D perhaps matches TRBD1 (5 bases). The germline gives CDR1 MGHRA, CDR2 YSYEKL. The CDR3 consists of 15 residues. With 1 base removed from V and 7 bases from J, the gap between germline ends came to 14 bases. CDR3 region: CASSQGGSGGQPQHF. CDR3 in DNA: TGCGCCAGCAGCCAAGGGGGATCGGGGGGACAGCCCCAGCATTTT.